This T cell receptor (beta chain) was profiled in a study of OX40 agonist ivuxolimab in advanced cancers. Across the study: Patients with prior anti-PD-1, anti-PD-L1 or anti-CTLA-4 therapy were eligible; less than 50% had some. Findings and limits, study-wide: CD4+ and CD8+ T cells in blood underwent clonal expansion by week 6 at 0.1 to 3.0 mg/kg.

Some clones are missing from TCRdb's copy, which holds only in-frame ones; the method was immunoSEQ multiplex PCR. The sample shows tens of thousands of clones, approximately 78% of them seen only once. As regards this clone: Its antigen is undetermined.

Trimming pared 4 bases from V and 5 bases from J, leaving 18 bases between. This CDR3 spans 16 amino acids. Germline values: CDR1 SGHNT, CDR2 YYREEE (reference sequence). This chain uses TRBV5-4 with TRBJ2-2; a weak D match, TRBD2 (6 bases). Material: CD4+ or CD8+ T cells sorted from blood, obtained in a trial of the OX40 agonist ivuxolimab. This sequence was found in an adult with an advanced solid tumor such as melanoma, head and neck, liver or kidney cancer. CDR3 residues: CASSPGGSRSTGELFF. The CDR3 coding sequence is TGTGCCAGCAGCCCCGGGGGTTCAAGGAGTACCGGGGAGCTGTTTTTT.